This T cell receptor beta chain is from a study of blood T cell repertoires in COVID-19. Study overall: Collection of acute and convalescent COVID-19 samples took place in the United States, Italy and Spain. T cells, B-cell-depleted T cells, or PBMCs supplied cDNA or gDNA.

CDR3 length: 15 residues. The V gene lost 3 bases and the J gene lost 8 bases, with 20 bases spanning the gap. The germline V gene has CDR1 SQVTM and CDR2 ANQGSEA. All enrollees were about 18 to 100 years old and from 20 to 25 US areas. The authors' processing: Quantification of nucleated cells was approximated via reference gene primer amplification. Sequenced by immunoSEQ multiplex PCR; TCRdb stores in-frame clones only, minus some. V and J calls plus clone size are reproduced from that table; the DNA served to infer D and trimming. The sample has about 180,000 clones, 80% to 90% seen once. The sequence came from a middle-aged woman with acute COVID-19. Sequenced material: PBMCs or T cells enriched from blood (not recorded which). The chain has TRBV29-1 and TRBJ2-1; tentatively, D is TRBD2 (5 bases). For the CDR3, the DNA is TGCAGCGTTGAGAGGGTGGACTCCAGGATGGATGAGCAGTTCTTC. It encodes CSVERVDSRMDEQFF.